The 26 T cell receptor beta chains below all came from one sample that was sequenced in a study of T-cell memory formation after mild COVID-19. TCRdb analysed the 5' RACE reads with MiXCR anew, one entry per CDR3 protein. Found here are approximately 260,000 distinct CDR3 sequences, about a sixth of them singletons; the top ten hold approximately 22%. Material: PBMCs or a T cell subset sorted from them (not recorded which). These receptors all stem from a man aged 18 to 30 who had mild COVID-19 (a few samples of this study predate the infection). Cell type and time point are not known.

This clonotype has only a few counts. The chain joins TRBV12-3 or TRBV12-4 to TRBJ1-1; the D gene is possibly TRBD1 (5 bases). CDR3 length equals 15 residues. The V end was cut by 6 bases, the J end by 0 bases, with 14 bases between. The DNA of the CDR3 is TGTGCCAGCAGCGGGACCGAAACAGTGAACACTGAAGCTTTCTTT. Translating gives CASSGTETVNTEAFF.

CDR3 protein: CASSEYRASSYNEQFF. CDR3 in DNA: TGTGCCAGCAGTGAATATAGGGCAAGCTCCTACAATGAGCAGTTCTTC. This chain connects TRBV25-1 to TRBJ2-1; D is unresolved. In germline, CDR1 is MGHDK, CDR2 SYGVNS. V lost 0 bases, J lost 0 bases, and 9 bases lay in between. The CDR3 spans 16 residues. The full variable domain, rest sourced from reference TRBV25-1 and TRBJ2-1, is EADIYQTPRYLVIGTGKKITLECSQTMGHDKMYWYQQDPGMELHLIHYSYGVNSTEKGDLSSESTVSRIRTEHFPLTLESARPSHTSQYLCASSEYRASSYNEQFFGPGTRLTVL.

The chain joins TRBV18 to TRBJ2-1; 10 bases are shared with TRBD1. The CDR3 spans 14 residues. The germline gives CDR1 KGHSH, CDR2 LQKENI. The V gene end was trimmed by 3 bases and the J gene end by 8 bases; junction bases not matched to a gene: 4. The DNA of the CDR3 is TGTGCCAGCTCACCGGGACAGGGGATCCATGAGCAGTTCTTC. It codes for CASSPGQGIHEQFF.

The chain is built from TRBV9 and TRBJ1-5, with a tentative D call TRBD1 (6 bases). This CDR3 has 14 residues. Germline lookup yields CDR1 SGDLS and CDR2 YYNGEE. V shed 3 bases and J shed 8 bases, with 15 bases lying between them. CDR3: CASSADQGWKPQHF. Written as DNA, the CDR3 is TGTGCCAGCAGCGCGGACCAGGGGTGGAAGCCCCAGCATTTT.

The V gene is TRBV4-3, the J gene TRBJ1-1; D may be TRBD1 (5 bases). This CDR3 is built from 16 residues. V dropped 0 bases and J dropped 4 bases, with 15 bases sitting between them. Germline-derived CDR1 and CDR2 are LGHNA and YSLEER. The CDR3 protein is CASSQDSRQGATEAFF. In DNA form, the CDR3 reads TGCGCCAGCAGCCAAGATTCGCGGCAGGGTGCCACTGAAGCTTTCTTT.

This clonotype was seen only a few times. The V call is TRBV27, the J call TRBJ2-3, with D hard to call. Between the trimmed V and J ends, which lost 4 bases and 0 bases, there was a span of 8 bases. This CDR3 comprises 14 residues. From germline, CDR1 is MNHEY and CDR2 SMNVEV (reference sequence). In DNA, the CDR3 is TGTGCCAGCAGTTCCCCTCCGAGCACAGATACGCAGTATTTT. Translation: CASSSPPSTDTQYF.

The rearrangement links TRBV29-1 to TRBJ2-1, with D perhaps TRBD2 (5 bases). The germline V gene encodes CDR1 SQVTM and CDR2 ANQGSEA. There are 15 residues in the CDR3. V dropped 2 bases and J dropped 0 bases, with 11 bases sitting between them. The CDR3 region has the DNA TGCAGCGTTGAAAGCGGATCCCGCTCCTACAATGAGCAGTTCTTC. Its translation: CSVESGSRSYNEQFF.

V gene TRBV6-1 combines with J gene TRBJ1-3; D remains unclear. Germline loops: CDR1 MNHNS, CDR2 SASEGT. V lost 4 bases, J lost 3 bases, and 10 bases lay in between. There are 14 residues in the CDR3. The CDR3 here is CASSGSSGGNTIYF. CDR3 coding DNA: TGTGCCAGCAGTGGGTCCTCGGGTGGAAACACCATATATTTT.

A few counts support this clonotype. The rearrangement uses TRBV19 and TRBJ2-4; D not resolved. V was trimmed by 2 bases and J by 6 bases, leaving 8 bases between them. This CDR3 contains 13 residues. Germline assignment: CDR1 LNHDA and CDR2 SQIVND (reference sequence). The CDR3 nucleotides are TGTGCCAGTAGTATAAACCCGTCAAACATTCAGTACTTC. It specifies CASSINPSNIQYF.

The chain joins TRBV19 to TRBJ2-1, with D tentatively TRBD2 (6 bases). V dropped 5 bases and J dropped 5 bases, with 16 bases sitting between them. The germline V gene encodes CDR1 LNHDA and CDR2 SQIVND (reference sequence). The CDR3 is made up of 15 amino acids. Written as DNA, the CDR3 is TGTGCCAGTAGTTGGCCTGGGCGGGACGACAATGAGCAGTTCTTC. It is translated as CASSWPGRDDNEQFF.

This clonotype occurred a few times. CDR3 sequence reads: CASSPGLAGVDEQFF. The CDR3 coding sequence is TGCGCCAGCAGCCCGGGACTAGCGGGGGTGGATGAGCAGTTCTTC. V usage is TRBV5-1 and J usage is TRBJ2-1, with 14 bases aligning to TRBD2. Germline-derived CDR1 and CDR2 are SGHRS and YFSETQ. This CDR3 region has 15 residues. The V gene end was trimmed by 4 bases and the J gene end by 8 bases; junction bases not matched to a gene: 5. Full variable domain (missing parts from reference TRBV5-1 and TRBJ2-1): KAGVTQTPRYLIKTRGQQVTLSCSPISGHRSVSWYQQTPGQGLQFLFEYFSETQRNKGNFPGRFSGRQFSNSRSEMNVSTLELGDSALYLCASSPGLAGVDEQFFGPGTRLTVL.

The gene calls are TRBV6-5 and TRBJ2-1; D not certain. Trimming left V 5 bases short and J 2 bases short, with 13 bases between. Looked up from germline, CDR1 is MNHEY and CDR2 is SVGAGI. The CDR3 extends over 15 amino acids. In nucleotides, the CDR3 is TGTGCCAGCAGTCCGACGCTAGACCCCTACAATGAGCAGTTCTTC. Its protein is CASSPTLDPYNEQFF.

This clonotype was observed a few times. One end of the junction fails to match germline, which may point to a read error. The chain couples TRBV7-6 to TRBJ2-5, with D maybe TRBD1 (6 bases). Germline V gene lookup returns CDR1 SGHVS and CDR2 FNYEAQ. The CDR3 covers 13 residues. DNA for the CDR3: TGTGCCAGCAGCTTAGGGGCGAGGGGGTGGCCGGACTTC. It is translated as CASSLGARGWPDF.

The gene calls are TRBV7-9 and TRBJ2-5; the D gene could be TRBD1 or TRBD2 (7 bases each). Trimming took off 5 bases at V and 5 bases at J, with 21 bases between the two ends. There are 16 residues in the CDR3. Germline loops: CDR1 SEHNR, CDR2 FQNEAQ (reference sequence). CDR3 nucleotides: TGTGCCAGCAGCCCCCCTGGGGAGGGGGCAATGGAGACCCAGTACTTC. Protein product: CASSPPGEGAMETQYF.

The chain recombines TRBV5-6 with TRBJ2-3; D may be TRBD1 or TRBD2 (5 bases each). The CDR3 spans 15 residues. Germline CDR1 SGHDT, CDR2 YYEEEE. V lost 1 base to trimming and J lost 1 base, with 10 bases between them. The CDR3 DNA is TGTGCCAGCAGCTTGTACGGGGACGGCACAGATACGCAGTATTTT. This gives the protein CASSLYGDGTDTQYF.

This chain connects TRBV7-2 to TRBJ2-2; D call uncertain. The CDR3 is 15 amino acids. Germline CDR1 and CDR2: SGHTA and FQGNSA. V was pared by 3 bases and J by 4 bases, with 12 bases between. DNA of the CDR3: TGTGCCAGCAGCTTGGGTGTGGGAACCACCGGGGAGCTGTTTTTT. Translating it yields CASSLGVGTTGELFF.

The chain employs TRBV6-2 or TRBV6-3 and TRBJ1-1, with D unresolved. The CDR3 runs 12 residues. Germline CDR1 reads MNHEY; CDR2 reads SVGEGT. The germline V and J ends were trimmed by 2 bases and 12 bases, with 13 bases remaining between them. CDR3 nucleotide sequence: TGTGCCAGCAGTTACCGAGAGGGAAGGACTTTCTTT. This sequence encodes CASSYREGRTFF.

The rearrangement uses TRBV7-2 and TRBJ1-4; TRBD1 might be the D (5 bases). The CDR3 is made up of 13 amino acids. CDR1 and CDR2 from the germline V gene are SGHTA and FQGNSA. V lost 4 bases to trimming and J lost 8 bases, with 11 bases between them. The DNA for the CDR3 is TGTGCCAGCAGCTGGGACGGTTGGGAAAAACTGTTTTTT. Encoded protein: CASSWDGWEKLFF.

This clonotype was seen only a few times. The gene calls are TRBV15 and TRBJ1-2; D remains unclear. V lost 8 bases, J lost 4 bases, and 20 bases lay in between. CDR1 LNHNV and CDR2 YYDKDF come from the germline V gene (reference sequence). The CDR3 consists of 15 residues. The DNA for the CDR3 is TGTGCCACCGGGGTGCATTATACAGAAATCTATGGCTACACCTTC. It is translated as CATGVHYTEIYGYTF. The complete variable domain, with remaining parts taken from reference TRBV15 and TRBJ1-2, reads DAMVIQNPRYQVTQFGKPVTLSCSQTLNHNVMYWYQQKSSQAPKLLFHYYDKDFNNEADTPDNFQSRRPNTSFCFLDIRSPGLGDTAMYLCATGVHYTEIYGYTFGSGTRLTVV.

This clonotype has more than one count but fewer than ten. The V gene is TRBV20-1, the J gene TRBJ1-6, with 7 positions matching TRBD1. This CDR3 has 16 residues. In germline, CDR1 is DFQATT, CDR2 SNEGSKA (reference sequence). The V and J ends lost 3 bases and 7 bases, in that order; junction bases with no gene match: 12. The DNA of the CDR3 is TGCAGTGCTAGGAAGGGACAGACCGATCCGAATTCACCCCTCCACTTT. It translates to CSARKGQTDPNSPLHF.

J is TRBJ2-1 and V is TRBV6-5; the match to TRBD1 covers 9 bases. This CDR3 comprises 14 residues. The V gene's germline CDR1 is MNHEY and CDR2 SVGAGI. V dropped 6 bases and J dropped 12; count of bases not matched to a gene: 12. The CDR3, as DNA: TGTGCCAGCAGCCAAGGGGGACAGGGATTAGGGCAGTTCTTC. This gives the protein CASSQGGQGLGQFF.

The table lists this clonotype with a count of one. The J gene is TRBJ2-1, the V gene TRBV9; a possible D gene is TRBD1 (6 bases). V was shortened by 1 base and J by 8 bases, with 16 bases between the two germline ends. This CDR3 has 15 residues. The germline V gene encodes CDR1 SGDLS and CDR2 YYNGEE. CDR3 protein: CASSVYGRGEDEQFF. The CDR3, as DNA: TGTGCCAGCAGCGTATATGGCAGGGGCGAGGATGAGCAGTTCTTC.

V is TRBV4-2 and J is TRBJ2-2; 16 positions match TRBD2. In germline, CDR1 is LGHNA, CDR2 YNFKEQ. The CDR3 length is 18 residues. Losses at the gene ends were 3 bases for V and 3 bases for J; bases not matched to a gene: 4. CDR3 DNA: TGTGCCAGCAGCCAGGGACTAGCGGGGGGGACGGACACCGGGGAGCTGTTTTTT. It translates to CASSQGLAGGTDTGELFF.

This clonotype was detected ten times or more. A junction end diverges from the germline sequence, so it may reflect a read error. V usage is TRBV6-5 and J usage is TRBJ2-5; TRBD1 matches at 8 bases. CDR1 and CDR2 from the germline V gene are MNHEY and SVGAGI. CDR3 length: 14 amino acids. Here the CDR3 reads CASSSDRGQGTQYF. For the CDR3, the DNA is TGTGCCAGCAGTTCCGACAGGGGACAAGGGACCCAGTACTTC.

The sample holds a few counts of this clonotype. The genes are TRBV29-1 and TRBJ1-2; D may be TRBD1 (5 bases). The CDR3 is 12 residues long. Trimming shortened V by 5 bases and J by 8 bases, and 15 bases separated the two germline ends. CDR1 is SQVTM and CDR2 is ANQGSEA in the germline V gene. The CDR3 reads CSVWDSPEGYTF. The CDR3 DNA is TGCAGCGTTTGGGACTCACCGGAGGGCTACACCTTC.

The gene calls are TRBV19 and TRBJ2-2; TRBD2 matches at 7 bases. Looked up from germline, CDR1 is LNHDA and CDR2 is SQIVND (reference sequence). This CDR3 has 14 amino acids. V lost 1 base, J lost 7 bases, and 3 bases stayed unmatched. The CDR3 region has the DNA TGTGCCAGTAGTATAGGGGAGGGGATCGGGGAGCTGTTTTTT. Its translation: CASSIGEGIGELFF.